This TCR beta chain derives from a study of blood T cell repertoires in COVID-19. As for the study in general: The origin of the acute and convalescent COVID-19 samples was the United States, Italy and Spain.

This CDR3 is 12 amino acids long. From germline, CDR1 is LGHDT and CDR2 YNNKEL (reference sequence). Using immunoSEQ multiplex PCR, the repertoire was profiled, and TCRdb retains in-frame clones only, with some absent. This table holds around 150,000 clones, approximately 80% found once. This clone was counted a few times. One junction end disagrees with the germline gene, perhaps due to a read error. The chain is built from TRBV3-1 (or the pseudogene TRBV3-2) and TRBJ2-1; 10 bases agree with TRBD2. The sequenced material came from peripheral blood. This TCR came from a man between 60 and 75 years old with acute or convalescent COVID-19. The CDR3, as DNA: TGTGCCAGCAGCCAAGACAAGGGACTAGCGCTCTTC. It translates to CASSQDKGLALF.